The rows below give T cell receptor beta chains drawn from one sample of a study of T cell responses to AZD1222 COVID-19 vaccine. Profiled with immunoSEQ multiplex PCR; TCRdb holds only in-frame clones, not every one. The repertoire holds 90,000 to 120,000 clones, more than 85% seen once, with approximately 1.3% in the top ten. The sequencing used peripheral blood, collected on day 0 of AZD1222 vaccination. These receptors were taken from an adult in good health. CDR3s include the opening cysteine and the closing phenylalanine or tryptophan. D genes are given only for firm matches. Rows may omit the clone size; those that give it use once, few, many or a size class.

D: NA; size: once; V: TRBV21-1; J: TRBJ2-2; CDR3: CASSNSPTRNTGELFF; DNA: TGTGCCAGCAGCAACTCCCCCACGAGGAACACCGGGGAGCTGTTTTTT
D: NA; size: NA; V: TRBV3-1/TRBV3-2; J: TRBJ1-2; CDR3: CASAPDTTTFYGYTF; DNA: TGTGCCAGCGCCCCGGACACGACGACTTTCTATGGCTACACCTTC
D: TRBD1; size: NA; V: TRBV9; J: TRBJ1-2; CDR3: CARDRDYGYTF; DNA: TGTGCCAGGGACAGGGACTATGGCTACACCTTC
D: NA; size: NA; V: TRBV19; J: TRBJ2-3; CDR3: CASKDGSSTDTQYF; DNA: TGTGCCAGTAAAGATGGAAGTAGCACAGATACGCAGTATTTT
D: NA; size: once; V: TRBV24-1; J: TRBJ2-1; CDR3: CATSKGLRSNEQFF; DNA: TGTGCCACCAGTAAGGGGCTCCGCAGCAATGAGCAGTTCTTC
D: TRBD1; size: NA; V: TRBV7-6; J: TRBJ1-2; CDR3: CASSLASEGAYGYTF; DNA: TGTGCCAGCAGCTTAGCATCGGAGGGGGCCTATGGCTACACCTTC
D: TRBD2; size: NA; V: TRBV27; J: TRBJ2-7; CDR3: CASSLRGLANSYEQYF; DNA: TGTGCCAGCAGTCTCCGAGGACTAGCCAACTCCTACGAGCAGTACTTC
D: NA; size: NA; V: TRBV7-2; J: TRBJ2-7; CDR3: CASSLVGEQYF; DNA: TGTGCCAGCAGCTTAGTCGGCGAGCAGTACTTC
D: TRBD1; size: NA; V: TRBV5-1; J: TRBJ2-5; CDR3: CASTRQGSQETQYF; DNA: TGCGCCAGCACCCGACAGGGAAGCCAAGAGACCCAGTACTTC
D: NA; size: NA; V: TRBV14; J: TRBJ1-1; CDR3: CASSQLRGTEAFF; DNA: TGTGCCAGCAGCCAACTCAGGGGTACTGAAGCTTTCTTT
D: NA; size: NA; V: TRBV30; J: TRBJ1-2; CDR3: CAWSVWVDGYTF; DNA: TGTGCCTGGAGTGTATGGGTGGACGGCTACACCTTC
D: NA; size: NA; V: TRBV4-1; J: TRBJ2-7; CDR3: CASSPYGSQGGYEQYF; DNA: TGCGCCAGCAGCCCGTACGGTAGCCAGGGAGGCTACGAGCAGTACTTC